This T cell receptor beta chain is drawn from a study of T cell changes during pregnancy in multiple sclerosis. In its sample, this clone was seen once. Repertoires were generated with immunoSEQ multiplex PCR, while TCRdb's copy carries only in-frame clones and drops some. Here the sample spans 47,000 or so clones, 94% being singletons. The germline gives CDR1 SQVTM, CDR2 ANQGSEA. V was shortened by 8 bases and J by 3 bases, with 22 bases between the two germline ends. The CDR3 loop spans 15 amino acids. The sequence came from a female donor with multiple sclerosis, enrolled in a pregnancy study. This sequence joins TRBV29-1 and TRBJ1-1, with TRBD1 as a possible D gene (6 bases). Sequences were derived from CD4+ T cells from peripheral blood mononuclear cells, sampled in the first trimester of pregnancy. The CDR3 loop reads CSSNAGTNYDTEAFF. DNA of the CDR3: TGCAGCTCGAATGCCGGGACAAATTATGACACTGAAGCTTTCTTT. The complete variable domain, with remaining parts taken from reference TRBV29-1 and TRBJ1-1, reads SAVISQKPSRDICQRGTSLTIQCQVDSQVTMMFWYRQQPGQSLTLIATANQGSEATYESGFVIDKFPISRPNLTFSTLTVSNMSPEDSSIYLCSSNAGTNYDTEAFFGQGTRLTVV.